The 15 T cell receptor beta chains listed next were all sequenced from one sample in a study of T cells in Graves' hyperthyroidism and ophthalmopathy. Amplification targeted TCR beta CDR3 regions from RNA transcripts. A first-round RT-PCR of the TCR CDR3 used the HTBI primer set. TCRdb reprocessed the multiplex PCR reads with MiXCR, giving one entry per CDR3 protein. This table has a few hundred thousand distinct CDR3 sequences, 15% to 20% appearing once. Sequencing was performed on blood. The receptors derive from a woman aged 50 to 60 with Graves' hyperthyroidism.

The chain uses TRBV14 and TRBJ1-1, with D unresolved. Germline V gene lookup returns CDR1 SGHDN and CDR2 FVKESK. Trimming removed 5 bases from V and 3 bases from J, with 10 bases in between. The CDR3 runs 13 residues. DNA of the CDR3: TGTGCCAGCAGCTCCGTTGGGTACACTGAAGCTTTCTTT. As protein: CASSSVGYTEAFF.

This clonotype was recorded at least ten times. The chain carries TRBV5-1 and TRBJ2-1; D is unclear. The germline V gene has CDR1 SGHRS and CDR2 YFSETQ. CDR3 length: 12 residues. V lost 4 bases and J lost 8, with 10 bases in between. CDR3 coding DNA: TGCGCCAGCAGCCCGGACCGGGATGAGCAGTTCTTC. Protein sequence: CASSPDRDEQFF.

The chain couples TRBV19 to TRBJ2-1; D gene uncertain. The germline V gene encodes CDR1 LNHDA and CDR2 SQIVND (reference sequence). Trimming cost V 5 bases and J 0 bases, with 17 bases left between them. The CDR3 has 17 amino acids. The DNA of the CDR3 is TGTGCCAGTAGTTACCCCGGATGGCAGGCCTCCTACAATGAGCAGTTCTTC. Translating it yields CASSYPGWQASYNEQFF.

Concerning this clonotype itself: It may be a read error: a sequence one base away is much more abundant. The genes are TRBV5-1 and TRBJ2-1, with 9 bases that match TRBD1. In germline, CDR1 is SGHRS, CDR2 YFSETQ. CDR3 length equals 13 residues. Here the CDR3 DNA reads TGCGCCGGCAGGGGGACAGGGAAAAATGAGCAGTTCTTC. Its translation is CAGRGTGKNEQFF. The whole variable domain, remainder taken from reference TRBV5-1 and TRBJ2-1, is KAGVTQTPRYLIKTRGQQVTLSCSPISGHRSVSWYQQTPGQGLQFLFEYFSETQRNKGNFPGRFSGRQFSNSRSEMNVSTLELGDSALYLCAGRGTGKNEQFFGPGTRLTVL.

This clonotype showed up many times. The CDR3 DNA reads as TGTGCCATCAGTCCAAGGACAGGGAACAATGAGCAGTTCTTC. Translation: CAISPRTGNNEQFF. The chain is built from TRBV10-3 and TRBJ2-1; TRBD1 matches at 8 bases. Germline V gives CDR1 ENHRY, CDR2 SYGVKD. After removal of 5 bases from V and 5 bases from J, the junction contained 5 bases not matched to a gene. CDR3 size: 14 residues.

The chain uses TRBV29-1 and TRBJ1-2; no reliable D call. Germline values: CDR1 SQVTM, CDR2 ANQGSEA. CDR3 size: 13 residues. Trimming took off 3 bases at V and 1 base at J, with 9 bases between the two ends. In nucleotides, the CDR3 is TGCAGCGTTGACGATAGTCTTAACTATGGCTACACCTTC. This encodes CSVDDSLNYGYTF.

This clonotype was observed many times. V gene TRBV12-3 or TRBV12-4 combines with J gene TRBJ1-2, with 12 bases matching TRBD1. The CDR3 has 16 residues. V lost 7 bases to trimming and J lost 6 bases; unmatched junction nucleotides: 12. The CDR3 DNA sequence: TGTGCCAGCACCAGAGCCCTTGGGACAGGGGGCCATGGCTACACCTTC. This sequence encodes CASTRALGTGGHGYTF.

At least ten counts were recorded for this clonotype. The chain joins TRBV6-1 to TRBJ2-1; 13 nucleotides match TRBD2. Germline V CDR1 and CDR2: MNHNS, SASEGT. The CDR3 spans 15 residues. With 5 bases clipped from V and 6 bases from J, the junction kept 4 bases outside the gene matches. In DNA form, the CDR3 reads TGTGCCAGCAGTTTTACTAGCGGGGGGGTCAATGAGCAGTTCTTC. It yields the protein CASSFTSGGVNEQFF.

In this sample, this clonotype turned up a few times. The CDR3 nucleotides read TGTGCCAGCAGCTTTGGAACAGGATTGAACACTGAAGCTTTCTTT. Its protein is CASSFGTGLNTEAFF. J is TRBJ1-1 and V is TRBV7-2; TRBD1 might be the D (5 bases). The CDR3 totals 15 residues. Trimming pared 3 bases from V and 0 bases from J, leaving 11 bases between. Germline CDR1 is SGHTA and CDR2 is FQGNSA.

This clonotype has just a few counts. The genes are TRBV6-1 and TRBJ2-3; 10 bases fit TRBD1. Germline V CDR1 and CDR2: MNHNS, SASEGT. Trimming at V came to 5 bases and at J to 3 bases, leaving 5 bases not matched to a gene. This CDR3 is built from 15 residues. The CDR3 protein is CASSTPDRGTDTQYF. For the CDR3, the DNA is TGTGCCAGCAGTACCCCGGACAGGGGGACAGATACGCAGTATTTT.

This clonotype was found many times. The chain links TRBV20-1 to TRBJ1-2; D gene ambiguous. Trimming took 6 bases from V and 4 from J, leaving 18 bases between them. The germline CDR1 and CDR2 sequences are DFQATT and SNEGSKA (reference sequence). This CDR3 comprises 14 residues. CDR3 sequence: CSAILGRGSYGYTF. As DNA, the CDR3 is TGCAGTGCCATACTCGGTCGGGGTAGCTATGGCTACACCTTC.

This sequence joins TRBV3-1 and TRBJ2-1; 7 nucleotides agree with TRBD2. CDR1 is LGHDT and CDR2 is YNNKEL in the germline V gene (reference sequence). V lost 6 bases and J lost 0; bases outside the gene matches: 5. The CDR3 spans 15 residues. CDR3 nucleotide sequence: TGTGCCAGCAGAGCCGGGGGGAGCTCCTACAATGAGCAGTTCTTC. Translating gives CASRAGGSSYNEQFF.

This clonotype was seen a few times. CDR3 nucleotide sequence: TGTGCCAGCAGTGAATGGGCAGACAAAAACATTCAGTACTTC. It yields the protein CASSEWADKNIQYF. The J gene is TRBJ2-4, the V gene TRBV6-1; no clear D. Trimming took 2 bases from V and 3 from J, leaving 8 bases between them. This CDR3 spans 14 amino acids. Germline V gives CDR1 MNHNS, CDR2 SASEGT.

This clonotype was observed many times. The chain links TRBV3-1 to TRBJ2-1; 7 bases align to TRBD2. V lost 4 bases, J lost 4 bases, and 7 bases stayed unmatched. There are 15 residues in the CDR3. Germline V gene data show CDR1 as LGHDT and CDR2 as YNNKEL (reference sequence). The CDR3 spells CASSRTSGDYNEQFF. CDR3 DNA: TGTGCCAGCAGCCGGACGAGCGGGGATTACAATGAGCAGTTCTTC.

This clonotype has only one observation. A read error is possible here, since a much larger clone lies one base away. The V gene is TRBV18, the J gene TRBJ1-2, with a weak D call TRBD1 (6 bases). Looked up from germline, CDR1 is KGHSH and CDR2 is LQKENI. The CDR3 covers 15 residues. As DNA, the CDR3 is TGTGCCGGCTCACCACCGCGGGGGCAGGGCTATGGCTACACCTTC. Protein sequence: CAGSPPRGQGYGYTF. The complete variable domain, with remaining parts taken from reference TRBV18 and TRBJ1-2, reads NAGVMQNPRHLVRRRGQEARLRCSPMKGHSHVYWYRQLPEEGLKFMVYLQKENIIDESGMPKERFSAEFPKEGPSILRIQQVVRGDSAAYFCAGSPPRGQGYGYTFGSGTRLTVV.